This is a list of T cell receptor beta chains from one sample in a study of blood T cell repertoires in COVID-19. Data came from immunoSEQ multiplex PCR; TCRdb stores just in-frame clones and leaves some out. The sample carries under 200,000 clones, over 80% recorded once. What was sequenced was peripheral blood. The receptors stem from a woman in her fifties or sixties with acute or convalescent COVID-19. Each CDR3 is given with its conserved first and last residue. A D gene is named only where the DNA matches it firmly. Not all rows give a size; the values are once, few, many and, for expanded clones, a class.

DNA: TGTGCCAGCAGCCTCGCGCACACCGGGGAGCTGTTTTTT
CDR3: CASSLAHTGELFF
D: -
V: TRBV7-2
J: TRBJ2-2
size: -

DNA: TGTGCCAGCAGTTACCAAGGACAGGGAGTGTTCCCCCAGTACTTC
CDR3: CASSYQGQGVFPQYF
D: TRBD1
V: TRBV6-5
J: TRBJ2-7
size: -

DNA: TGTGCCAGCAGCTTAGATCCCTCTGACAGCGGGGGAAACAATGAGCAGTTCTTC
CDR3: CASSLDPSDSGGNNEQFF
D: TRBD2
V: TRBV11-3
J: TRBJ2-1
size: -

DNA: TGTGCCAGTAGCTCCTGGACAGGGGACAATCAGCCCCAGCATTTT
CDR3: CASSSWTGDNQPQHF
D: TRBD1
V: TRBV19
J: TRBJ1-5
size: -

DNA: TGTGCCAGCAGTTACAACCCTGGGGGCCCGGACACTGAAGCTTTCTTT
CDR3: CASSYNPGGPDTEAFF
D: -
V: TRBV6-2/TRBV6-3
J: TRBJ1-1
size: -

DNA: TGCGCCAGCAGCCCCCCCCCAGGGATTGATAATTCACCCCTCCACTTT
CDR3: CASSPPPGIDNSPLHF
D: -
V: TRBV4-1
J: TRBJ1-6
size: -

DNA: TGTGCCAGCTCGCTAGCGGGGGGGCGAGATACGCAGTATTTT
CDR3: CASSLAGGRDTQYF
D: TRBD2
V: TRBV5-4
J: TRBJ2-3
size: -

DNA: TGTGCCAGCAGTTCAACTAGGGTGGGGGAAAAACTGTTTTTT
CDR3: CASSSTRVGEKLFF
D: -
V: TRBV28
J: TRBJ1-4
size: -

DNA: TGTGCCATCAGTGACGCTACAGGGGGTCGATCCTACGAGCAGTACTTC
CDR3: CAISDATGGRSYEQYF
D: TRBD1
V: TRBV10-3
J: TRBJ2-7
size: -

DNA: TGTGCCAGCAGCTTCGCCCGCCAGGGGTACGAGCAGTACTTC
CDR3: CASSFARQGYEQYF
D: -
V: TRBV7-2
J: TRBJ2-7
size: -

DNA: TGTGCCAGCAGCTCACGGACAGGGGGCCTTAACTATGGCTACACCTTC
CDR3: CASSSRTGGLNYGYTF
D: TRBD1
V: TRBV7-8
J: TRBJ1-2
size: -

DNA: TGTGCCACCAGCAGAGATCTCTCCGGGAGCGGTCAAGAGACCCAGTACTTC
CDR3: CATSRDLSGSGQETQYF
D: -
V: TRBV15
J: TRBJ2-5
size: -

DNA: TGTGCCAGCAGCTTGGGACAGACGAACACCGGGGAGCTGTTTTTT
CDR3: CASSLGQTNTGELFF
D: TRBD1
V: TRBV11-2
J: TRBJ2-2
size: few

DNA: TGCGCCAGCAGCCCAGACAGGGCAACTTCACCCCTCCACTTT
CDR3: CASSPDRATSPLHF
D: TRBD1
V: TRBV4-1
J: TRBJ1-6
size: -

DNA: TGTGCCAGCAGTTTTTCAGGGGGCGAGCAGTACTTC
CDR3: CASSFSGGEQYF
D: TRBD1
V: TRBV12-3/TRBV12-4
J: TRBJ2-7
size: -

DNA: TGTGCCTGCTATTGGGTGGGACTTTCGAACACCGGGGAGCTGTTTTTT
CDR3: CACYWVGLSNTGELFF
D: -
V: TRBV6-4
J: TRBJ2-2
size: -

DNA: TGTGCCAGCAGCCAAGTAGTAAAAAGGCTAGCGGGGGGCGTGGAGACCCAGTACTTC
CDR3: CASSQVVKRLAGGVETQYF
D: TRBD2
V: TRBV3-1/TRBV3-2
J: TRBJ2-5
size: -

DNA: TGCGCCAGCAGCCAAGAAGGGACAGGGAACTCTGAAGCTTTCTTT
CDR3: CASSQEGTGNSEAFF
D: TRBD1
V: TRBV4-3
J: TRBJ1-1
size: -

DNA: TGCGCCAGCAGGTCGGGAAATACGCAGTATTTT
CDR3: CASRSGNTQYF
D: -
V: TRBV5-1
J: TRBJ2-3
size: -